This TCR beta chain came from a study of radiotherapy plus CTLA-4 blockade in lung cancer. Study as a whole: Of all patients, around 18% responded objectively and approximately 31% showed disease control.

Study observations and caveats: Response was reportedly best predicted by early blood T cell clone dynamics, with interferon-beta.

Clones were read by immunoSEQ multiplex PCR, and TCRdb kept only the in-frame ones, dropping some. This sample has over 85,000 clones, with around 79% found just once. In chemo-refractory metastatic non-small-cell lung cancer, patients got ipilimumab CTLA-4 blockade together with focal radiation. Germline-derived CDR1 and CDR2 are LGHNA and YNFKEQ. The CDR3 has 15 residues. V was clipped by 4 bases and J by 6 bases, with 16 bases between them. Of note for this clone: Its antigen is undetermined.

The sample consisted of peripheral blood, taken from a patient treated with radiotherapy plus ipilimumab. J is TRBJ2-1 and V is TRBV4-2, with a weak D call TRBD2 (6 bases). The sequence came from a human donor with non-small cell lung cancer who had a partial response to radiotherapy plus ipilimumab. Some clones in this sample may be carry-over from other donors' samples. The CDR3 loop is CASSLRRGGGNEQFF. The CDR3 nucleotides read TGTGCCAGCAGCCTAAGGCGGGGCGGCGGCAATGAGCAGTTCTTC.